The next 11 T cell receptor beta chains were all read from a single sample in a study of blood T cells in healthy people across ages. A second PCR of roughly 7 to 11 cycles used a sample-barcoded 5' primer and a J-beta primer mix. TCRdb reprocessed the 5' RACE reads via MiXCR and lists one record per CDR3 protein. Seen here are fewer than 750,000 distinct CDR3 sequences, roughly 48% observed once, and the top ten hold approximately 23%. The sequencing sample was made of blood. These receptors were obtained from a man older than 75 in good health.

The chain joins TRBV5-6 to TRBJ2-7; tentatively, D is TRBD2 (5 bases). The CDR3 spans 14 residues. The V gene lost 3 bases and the J gene lost 3 bases, with 13 bases spanning the gap. Germline V gene sequence: CDR1 SGHDT, CDR2 YYEEEE. DNA for the CDR3: TGTGCCAGCAGCTCCAACTGGGAGCACTACGAGCAGTACTTC. It yields the protein CASSSNWEHYEQYF.

This clonotype was found a few times. A read error may account for a junction end that differs from germline. This chain uses TRBV6-2 or TRBV6-3 with TRBJ2-3; TRBD2 agrees at 7 bases. Germline CDR1 and CDR2: MNHEY and SVGEGT. The CDR3 length is 15 residues. The CDR3 here is CATSYELALTDTQYF. CDR3 sequence (DNA): TGTGCCACCAGTTACGAACTAGCGCTCACAGATACGCAGTATTTT.

This clonotype was seen a handful of times. V is TRBV2 and J is TRBJ1-2; the D is unclear. Germline values: CDR1 SNHLY, CDR2 FYNNEI. This CDR3 is built from 13 residues. V lost 2 bases and J 5 bases, leaving 9 bases between the germline ends. This CDR3 is CASSEHGQYGYTF. For the CDR3, the DNA is TGTGCCAGCAGTGAACATGGGCAATATGGCTACACCTTC.

This clonotype occurred once. The chain has TRBV5-5 and TRBJ2-7; D may be TRBD2 (6 bases). This CDR3 comprises 14 residues. V was shortened by 4 bases and J by 7 bases, with 18 bases between the two germline ends. Looked up from germline, CDR1 is SGHKS and CDR2 is YYEKEE (reference sequence). The DNA of the CDR3 is TGTGCCAGCAGCCCGGGACTCACCAGTGGGGAGCAGTACTTC. Its translation: CASSPGLTSGEQYF.

This clonotype has at least ten counts. V is TRBV29-1 and J is TRBJ2-3; 8 positions match TRBD1. J gave up 6 bases and V 6 bases, and 2 bases lay outside the gene matches. The CDR3 is made up of 11 amino acids. Germline CDR1 is SQVTM and CDR2 is ANQGSEA. In DNA form, the CDR3 reads TGCAGCGTCTGGACAGGGGATACGCAGTATTTT. Protein sequence: CSVWTGDTQYF.

In this sample, this clonotype turned up many times. The V call is TRBV6-5, the J call TRBJ2-1; perhaps TRBD2 as D (6 bases). Trimming stripped 5 bases from V and 6 bases from J, with 11 bases between. From germline, CDR1 is MNHEY and CDR2 SVGAGI. The CDR3 has 13 amino acids. CDR3 sequence reads: CASSDGGVNEQFF. Here the CDR3 DNA reads TGTGCCAGCAGTGACGGCGGGGTCAATGAGCAGTTCTTC.

This clonotype was observed a handful of times. The chain carries TRBV5-1 and TRBJ1-2; D gene uncertain. The CDR3 runs to 13 residues. V lost 0 bases to trimming and J lost 8 bases, with 11 bases between them. CDR1 SGHRS and CDR2 YFSETQ come from the germline V gene. The CDR3 nucleotides are TGCGCCAGCAGCTTGGAGGGATCTGGCGGCTACACCTTC. Translated, it gives CASSLEGSGGYTF.

This sequence joins TRBV6-2 or TRBV6-3 and TRBJ2-5; TRBD2 matches at 11 bases. CDR3 length: 15 amino acids. Germline V gene sequence: CDR1 MNHEY, CDR2 SVGEGT. J was trimmed by 6 bases and V by 0 bases; bases with no gene match: 3. The chain's CDR3 is CASSYSTSGSQTQYF. The DNA for the CDR3 is TGTGCCAGCAGTTACTCTACTAGCGGGAGTCAGACCCAGTACTTC.

This clonotype was observed a single time. J is TRBJ2-5 and V is TRBV9; D is perhaps TRBD1 or TRBD2 (5 bases each). The end of the DNA fits TRBJ2-7 better, so the J call may be wrong. Germline V gene data show CDR1 as SGDLS and CDR2 as YYNGEE. There are 14 residues in the CDR3. DNA for the CDR3: TGTGCCAGCAGCGTAGGGGACGGGTTCTACGAGCAGTACTTC. Protein sequence: CASSVGDGFYEQYF.

This clonotype came up a few times. The chain employs TRBV10-3 and TRBJ2-2; 9 nucleotides agree with TRBD2. V dropped 9 bases and J dropped 2; count of bases not matched to a gene: 4. From germline, CDR1 is ENHRY and CDR2 SYGVKD. The CDR3 sequence is 14 residues long. In DNA, the CDR3 is TGTGCCATGAGACTAGCGGAAAACACCGGGGAGCTGTTTTTT. As protein: CAMRLAENTGELFF.

This clonotype has only a few counts. This chain joins TRBV10-3 and TRBJ2-7; D is possibly TRBD1 (5 bases). Looked up from germline, CDR1 is ENHRY and CDR2 is SYGVKD. The CDR3 spans 12 residues. V was clipped by 4 bases and J by 5 bases, with 9 bases between them. DNA for the CDR3: TGTGCCATCAGTGCCAGGGCCGACGAGCAGTACTTC. Translated: CAISARADEQYF.